A single sample gave rise to the 9 T cell receptor beta chains below, sequenced in a study of blood T cell repertoires in COVID-19. Using immunoSEQ multiplex PCR, the repertoire was profiled, and TCRdb retains in-frame clones only, with some absent. The sample has approximately 300,000 clones; 80% to 95% are singletons. The sequencing sample was made of peripheral blood. The source of these receptors is a woman aged 25 to 39 with COVID-19, enrolled during active disease.

The chain joins TRBV10-3 to TRBJ1-4, with D possibly matching TRBD1 (6 bases). The V and J ends lost 11 bases and 3 bases respectively, with 13 bases between them. The CDR3 is 13 residues long. Germline CDR1 and CDR2: ENHRY and SYGVKD. CDR3 loop: CAARTDPNEKLFF. Written as DNA, the CDR3 is TGTGCCGCCCGGACAGACCCTAATGAAAAACTGTTTTTT.

The gene calls are TRBV7-8 and TRBJ2-1, with TRBD1 matching 7 bases. The junction had 5 bases not matched to a gene; V was cut back by 8 bases and J by 7 bases. Germline-derived CDR1 and CDR2 are SGHVS and FQNEAQ. The CDR3 covers 12 residues. CDR3: CASGYRGNEQFF. In DNA, the CDR3 is TGTGCCAGCGGGTACAGGGGTAATGAGCAGTTCTTC. Combining the CDR3 with reference TRBV7-8 and TRBJ2-1 gives the whole variable domain GAGVSQSPRYKVAKRGQDVALRCDPISGHVSLFWYQQALGQGPEFLTYFQNEAQLDKSGLPSDRFFAERPEGSVSTLKIQRTQQEDSAVYLCASGYRGNEQFFGPGTRLTVL.

The V call is TRBV3-1 (or the pseudogene TRBV3-2), the J call TRBJ2-3, with 13 bases lining up with TRBD2. The CDR3 is 15 amino acids. Per germline, CDR1 LGHDT and CDR2 YNNKEL (reference sequence). The V and J ends lost 4 bases and 5 bases, in that order; junction bases with no gene match: 3. DNA of the CDR3: TGTGCCAGCAGCCTCCGACTAGCGGGAGGAGATACGCAGTATTTT. Translated: CASSLRLAGGDTQYF.

This chain joins TRBV6-5 and TRBJ2-1, with 10 bases identical to TRBD1. Looked up from germline, CDR1 is MNHEY and CDR2 is SVGAGI. Germline trimming cut 5 bases from V and 3 bases from J; bases unmatched to any gene: 4. This CDR3 comprises 15 residues. The CDR3 DNA sequence: TGTGCCAGCAGTCCTCGGGACAGGGGCTACAATGAGCAGTTCTTC. As protein: CASSPRDRGYNEQFF.

The rearrangement joins TRBV3-1 (or the pseudogene TRBV3-2) to TRBJ2-1; 7 positions agree with TRBD2. V trimming: 1 base; J trimming: 4 bases; junction bases outside the gene matches: 13. CDR1 and CDR2 from the germline V gene are LGHDT and YNNKEL (reference sequence). The CDR3 runs 18 residues. The DNA for the CDR3 is TGTGCCAGCAGCCAAGTTAGTTCGGCACTAGCGAAATACAATGAGCAGTTCTTC. This codes for CASSQVSSALAKYNEQFF.

The genes are TRBV7-9 and TRBJ2-5, with a possible D match to TRBD1 (6 bases). Trimming pared 4 bases from V and 7 bases from J, leaving 13 bases between. The CDR3 spans 13 residues. CDR1 and CDR2 (germline): SEHNR, FQNEAQ (reference sequence). CDR3 in amino acids: CASSSGVTWTQYF. DNA for the CDR3: TGTGCCAGCAGCTCAGGGGTTACGTGGACCCAGTACTTC.

V gene TRBV7-8 combines with J gene TRBJ2-7; perhaps TRBD2 as D (5 bases). This CDR3 has 16 amino acids. Per the germline V gene, CDR1 is SGHVS and CDR2 is FQNEAQ. Deletions cut 0 bases from V and 2 bases from J, with 14 bases between. The CDR3 nucleotides are TGTGCCAGCAGCTTAGCCCCTCGGACGGGAACCTACGAGCAGTACTTC. It codes for CASSLAPRTGTYEQYF.

The J gene is TRBJ2-1, the V gene TRBV30; a possible D gene is TRBD2 (5 bases). The V gene's germline CDR1 is GTSNPN and CDR2 SVGIG (reference sequence). The CDR3 sequence is 15 residues long. V lost 3 bases to trimming and J lost 6 bases, with 18 bases between them. The CDR3 sequence: CAWSVWRAGVNEQFF. CDR3 bases: TGTGCCTGGAGCGTCTGGCGGGCTGGTGTCAATGAGCAGTTCTTC.

This clone was found once. The chain couples TRBV10-3 to TRBJ2-1; TRBD2 matches 8 bases. The germline V gene encodes CDR1 ENHRY and CDR2 SYGVKD. The CDR3 spans 16 residues. Losses at the gene ends were 4 bases for V and 10 bases for J; bases not matched to a gene: 15. The CDR3 DNA follows: TGTGCCATCAGTGGCAGCCCGGCGGGAGGCCCCCCGGAGCAGTTCTTC. It translates to CAISGSPAGGPPEQFF.